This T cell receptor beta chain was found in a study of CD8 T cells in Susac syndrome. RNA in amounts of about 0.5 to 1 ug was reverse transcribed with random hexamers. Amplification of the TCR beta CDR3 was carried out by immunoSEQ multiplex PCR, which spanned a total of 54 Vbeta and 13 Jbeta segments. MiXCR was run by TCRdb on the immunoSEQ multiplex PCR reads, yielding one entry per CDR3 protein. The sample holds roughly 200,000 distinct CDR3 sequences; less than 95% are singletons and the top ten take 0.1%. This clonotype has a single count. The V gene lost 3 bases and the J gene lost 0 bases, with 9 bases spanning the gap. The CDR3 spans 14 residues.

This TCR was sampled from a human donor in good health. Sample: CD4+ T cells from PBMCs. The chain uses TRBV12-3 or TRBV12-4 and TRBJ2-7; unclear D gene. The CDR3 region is CASSLDGSSYEQYF. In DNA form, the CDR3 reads TGTGCCAGCAGTTTGGACGGAAGCTCCTACGAGCAGTACTTC.